This TCR beta chain is from a study of T-cell memory formation after mild COVID-19. TCRdb fed the 5' RACE reads into MiXCR, producing one record per CDR3 protein. The sample lists 210,000 or so distinct CDR3 sequences; about 10% were seen once. This clonotype was obtained from a man younger than 35 who had mild COVID-19 (a few samples of this study predate the infection). Cell type and time point are not known. The sequencing input was PBMCs or a T cell subset sorted from them (not recorded which).

The CDR3 region has the DNA TGTGCCAGCAGAGGACGCACCTACAATGAGCAGTTCTTC. It codes for CASRGRTYNEQFF. The V gene is TRBV2, the J gene TRBJ2-1; D unclear. Per germline, CDR1 SNHLY and CDR2 FYNNEI. With 6 bases removed from V and 2 bases from J, the gap between germline ends came to 8 bases. This CDR3 is built from 13 residues.